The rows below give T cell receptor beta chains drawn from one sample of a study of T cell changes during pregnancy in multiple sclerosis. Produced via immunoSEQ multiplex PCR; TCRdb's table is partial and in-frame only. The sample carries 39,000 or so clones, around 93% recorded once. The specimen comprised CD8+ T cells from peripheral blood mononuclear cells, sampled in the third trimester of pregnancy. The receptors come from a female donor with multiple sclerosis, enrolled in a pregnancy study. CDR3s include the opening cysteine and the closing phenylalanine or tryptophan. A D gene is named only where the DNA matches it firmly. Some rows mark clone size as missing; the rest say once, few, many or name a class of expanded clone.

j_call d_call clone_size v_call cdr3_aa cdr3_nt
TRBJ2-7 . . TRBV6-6 CASVGPVQGEQYF TGTGCCAGCGTCGGACCCGTACAGGGCGAGCAGTACTTC
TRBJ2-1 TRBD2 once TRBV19 CASRLGTRGDNEQFF TGTGCCAGTAGATTGGGGACTAGGGGGGACAATGAGCAGTTCTTC
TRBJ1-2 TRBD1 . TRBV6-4 CASRPGQGNYGYTF TGTGCCAGCAGGCCCGGACAGGGAAACTATGGCTACACCTTC
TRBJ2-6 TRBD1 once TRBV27 CASSLYEGAGANVLTF TGTGCCAGCAGTTTATATGAGGGGGCGGGGGCCAACGTCCTGACTTTC
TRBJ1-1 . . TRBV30 CAWSPGTGHTEAFF TGTGCCTGGAGCCCGGGGACTGGGCACACTGAAGCTTTCTTT
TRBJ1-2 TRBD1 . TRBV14 CASSQTPGGDYGYTF TGTGCCAGCAGCCAGACCCCAGGGGGAGACTATGGCTACACCTTC
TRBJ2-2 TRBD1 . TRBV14 CASSQPGQTNTGELFF TGTGCCAGCAGCCAACCGGGACAGACGAACACCGGGGAGCTGTTTTTT
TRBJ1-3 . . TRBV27 CASSLGAGGNTIYF TGTGCCAGCAGTTTGGGGGCAGGAGGAAACACCATATATTTT
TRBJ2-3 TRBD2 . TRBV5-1 CASSLGTGLAGGADTQYF TGCGCCAGCAGCTTGGGAACCGGACTAGCGGGAGGAGCAGATACGCAGTATTTT
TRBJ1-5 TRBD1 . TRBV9 CASSVGTGANQPQHF TGTGCCAGCAGCGTAGGGACAGGGGCCAATCAGCCCCAGCATTTT
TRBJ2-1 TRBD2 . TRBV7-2 CASSLTSGRHNEQFF TGTGCCAGCAGCTTAACCAGCGGGAGGCACAATGAGCAGTTCTTC
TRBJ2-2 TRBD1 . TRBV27 CASSLTRGTGGYTGELFF TGTGCCAGCAGCCTAACCCGAGGGACAGGGGGGTACACCGGGGAGCTGTTTTTT
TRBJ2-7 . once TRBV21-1 CASSKDGQGACYEQYF TGTGCCAGCAGCAAAGATGGACAGGGGGCCTGCTACGAGCAGTACTTC
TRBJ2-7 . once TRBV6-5 CASSYHSRSSYEQYF TGTGCCAGCAGTTACCACTCCCGAAGCTCCTACGAGCAGTACTTC
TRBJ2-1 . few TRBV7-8 CASRIGQGGNEQFF TGTGCCAGCAGGATAGGGCAGGGGGGCAATGAGCAGTTCTTC
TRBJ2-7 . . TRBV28 CASSSNRDTFYEQYF TGTGCCAGCAGTTCCAACAGGGATACCTTCTACGAGCAGTACTTC